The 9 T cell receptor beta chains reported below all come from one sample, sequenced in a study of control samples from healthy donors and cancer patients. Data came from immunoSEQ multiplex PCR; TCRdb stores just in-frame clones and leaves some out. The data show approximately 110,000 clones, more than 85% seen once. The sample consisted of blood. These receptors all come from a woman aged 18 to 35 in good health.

CDR3 coding DNA: TGTGCCAGTAGTGTAGCGGGGGGCACCACAGATACGCAGTATTTT. Protein: CASSVAGGTTDTQYF. The rearrangement joins TRBV19 to TRBJ2-3; 10 bases agree with TRBD2. The CDR3 consists of 15 residues. J lost 2 bases, V lost 5 bases, and 4 bases had no gene match. The germline V gene has CDR1 LNHDA and CDR2 SQIVND (reference sequence).

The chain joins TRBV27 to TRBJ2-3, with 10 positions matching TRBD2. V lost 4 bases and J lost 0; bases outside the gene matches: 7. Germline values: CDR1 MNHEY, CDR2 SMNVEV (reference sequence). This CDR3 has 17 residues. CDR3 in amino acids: CASSSLGLAESTDTQYF. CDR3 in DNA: TGTGCCAGCAGTTCCCTTGGACTAGCGGAAAGCACAGATACGCAGTATTTT.

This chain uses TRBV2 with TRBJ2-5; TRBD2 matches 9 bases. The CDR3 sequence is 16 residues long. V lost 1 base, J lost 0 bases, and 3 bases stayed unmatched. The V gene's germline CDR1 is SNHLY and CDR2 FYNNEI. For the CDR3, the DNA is TGTGCCAGCAGTGAAGGACTAGCGGAGAACCAAGAGACCCAGTACTTC. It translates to CASSEGLAENQETQYF.

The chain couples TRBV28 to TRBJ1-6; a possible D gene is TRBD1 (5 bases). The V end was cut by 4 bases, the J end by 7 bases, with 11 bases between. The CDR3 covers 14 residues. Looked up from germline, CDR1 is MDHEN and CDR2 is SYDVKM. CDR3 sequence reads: CASSSDGGNSPLHF. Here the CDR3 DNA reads TGTGCCAGCAGTTCGGACGGGGGGAATTCACCCCTCCACTTT.

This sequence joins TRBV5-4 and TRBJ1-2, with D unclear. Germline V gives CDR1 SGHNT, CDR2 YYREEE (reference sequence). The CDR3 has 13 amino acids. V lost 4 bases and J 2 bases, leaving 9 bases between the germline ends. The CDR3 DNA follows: TGTGCCAGCAGCGGGTCAGAAAACTATGGCTACACCTTC. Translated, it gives CASSGSENYGYTF.

The CDR3 spells CASSEGPSTDTQYF. CDR3 DNA: TGTGCCAGCAGTGAGGGACCTAGCACAGATACGCAGTATTTT. The chain links TRBV6-4 to TRBJ2-3; D is perhaps TRBD1 or TRBD2 (5 bases each). The CDR3 is 14 residues long. The V gene's germline CDR1 is MRHNA and CDR2 SNTAGT. V was pared by 3 bases and J by 0 bases, with 7 bases between.

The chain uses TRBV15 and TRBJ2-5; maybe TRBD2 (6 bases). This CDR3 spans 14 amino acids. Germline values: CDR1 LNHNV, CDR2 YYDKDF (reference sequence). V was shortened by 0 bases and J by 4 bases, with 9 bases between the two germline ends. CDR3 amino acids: CATSRDMGGETQYF. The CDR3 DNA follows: TGTGCCACCAGCAGAGATATGGGGGGAGAGACCCAGTACTTC.

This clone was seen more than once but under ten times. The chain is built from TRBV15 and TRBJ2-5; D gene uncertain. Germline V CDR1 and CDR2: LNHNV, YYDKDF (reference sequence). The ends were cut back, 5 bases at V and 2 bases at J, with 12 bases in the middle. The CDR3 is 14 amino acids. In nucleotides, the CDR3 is TGTGCCACCAGCGTAGTATGGGCTCAAGAGACCCAGTACTTC. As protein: CATSVVWAQETQYF.

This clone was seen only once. Here the CDR3 DNA reads TGTGCCAGCAGTTGGACGGGCAATCAGCCCCAGCATTTT. Translating gives CASSWTGNQPQHF. The chain uses TRBV28 and TRBJ1-5; D unresolved. The CDR3 loop spans 13 amino acids. Between the trimmed V and J ends, which lost 4 bases and 2 bases, there was a span of 6 bases. The V gene's germline CDR1 is MDHEN and CDR2 SYDVKM.